A selection of T cell receptor beta chains follows, all from one sample in a study of T cell repertoires in cytomegalovirus infection. TCRdb processed the reads anew with MiXCR; each CDR3 protein has one entry. The table has 500,000 or so distinct CDR3 sequences, approximately 15% seen once. Sample: CD8+ T cells from PBMCs. All receptors derive from a human donor in good health (CMV status not recorded). Some clones in this sample may be carry-over from other donors' samples. The CDR3 runs from the conserved cysteine through the conserved F or W. Fields, in order: clone size, V gene, D gene, J gene, CDR3 DNA, CDR3 protein. A D gene is named only where the DNA matches it firmly. Clone sizes are given selectively: once, few, many, or a class where the clone is expanded.

clone_size: many; v_call: TRBV7-9; d_call: -; j_call: TRBJ1-4; cdr3_nt: TGTGCCAGCAGCTTAGCGCGGGGGACGAATGAAAAACTGTTTTTT; cdr3_aa: CASSLARGTNEKLFF
clone_size: few; v_call: TRBV29-1; d_call: TRBD1; j_call: TRBJ1-1; cdr3_nt: TGCAGCGTTGGGGGACAGGGGGTCCAAGAAGCTTTCTTT; cdr3_aa: CSVGGQGVQEAFF
clone_size: -; v_call: TRBV9; d_call: -; j_call: TRBJ2-3; cdr3_nt: TGTGCCAGCAGTAAACAGGGCACAGATACGCAGTATTTT; cdr3_aa: CASSKQGTDTQYF
clone_size: many; v_call: TRBV12-5; d_call: -; j_call: TRBJ1-4; cdr3_nt: TGTGCTAGTGGGGTGACCGCAACTAATGAAAAACTGTTTTTT; cdr3_aa: CASGVTATNEKLFF
clone_size: many; v_call: TRBV6-5; d_call: -; j_call: TRBJ1-2; cdr3_nt: TGTGCCAGCAGTTATTCAGGGGTTGATGGCTACACCTTC; cdr3_aa: CASSYSGVDGYTF
clone_size: -; v_call: TRBV28; d_call: TRBD2; j_call: TRBJ2-1; cdr3_nt: TGTGCCAGCAGCCCGACTAGCGGGAGGGCCTACAATGAGCAGTTCTTC; cdr3_aa: CASSPTSGRAYNEQFF
clone_size: many; v_call: TRBV7-9; d_call: -; j_call: TRBJ2-2; cdr3_nt: TGTGCCAGCACTACGAACGCCGAGGGGTGGGGAGCACCGAACACCGGGGAGCTGTTTTTT; cdr3_aa: CASTTNAEGWGAPNTGELFF
clone_size: few; v_call: TRBV9; d_call: -; j_call: TRBJ2-2; cdr3_nt: TGTGCCAGCAACCCCAACACGAACACCGGGGAGCTGTTTTTT; cdr3_aa: CASNPNTNTGELFF
clone_size: -; v_call: TRBV14; d_call: TRBD1; j_call: TRBJ2-7; cdr3_nt: TGTGCCAGCAGCCAAGTCACGACAGGGAACTCCGGGCAGTACTTC; cdr3_aa: CASSQVTTGNSGQYF
clone_size: -; v_call: TRBV5-6; d_call: -; j_call: TRBJ2-7; cdr3_nt: TGTGCCAGCAGCTTGGTGGGAAACGAGCAGTACTTC; cdr3_aa: CASSLVGNEQYF
clone_size: -; v_call: TRBV11-2; d_call: -; j_call: TRBJ2-1; cdr3_nt: TGTGCCAGCAGCCCGTACAGTAACTCCTACAATGAGCAGTTCTTC; cdr3_aa: CASSPYSNSYNEQFF
clone_size: many; v_call: TRBV19; d_call: -; j_call: TRBJ1-1; cdr3_nt: TGTGCCAGTAGTATATTTCAGGGGACGAACACTGAAGCTTTCTTT; cdr3_aa: CASSIFQGTNTEAFF
clone_size: many; v_call: TRBV7-9; d_call: -; j_call: TRBJ2-1; cdr3_nt: TGTGCCAGCAGCCCCAATGGGCGGGGCTCCTACAATGAGCAGTTCTTC; cdr3_aa: CASSPNGRGSYNEQFF
clone_size: -; v_call: TRBV6-5; d_call: -; j_call: TRBJ2-3; cdr3_nt: TGTGCCAGCAGTTACTCAGGGGCCGGGGATACGCAGTATTTT; cdr3_aa: CASSYSGAGDTQYF
clone_size: many; v_call: TRBV7-2; d_call: -; j_call: TRBJ1-1; cdr3_nt: TGTGCCAGCAGCGTCCCGGGTGTATTGGACACTGAAGCTTTCTTT; cdr3_aa: CASSVPGVLDTEAFF
clone_size: -; v_call: TRBV27; d_call: TRBD1; j_call: TRBJ1-5; cdr3_nt: TGTGCCAGCGGACAGGGTTCAGGTCAGCCCCAGCATTTT; cdr3_aa: CASGQGSGQPQHF
clone_size: few; v_call: TRBV24-1; d_call: TRBD2; j_call: TRBJ2-1; cdr3_nt: TGTGCCACCAGTGATTCGTGGCGGGAGGGCAATGAGCAGTTCTTC; cdr3_aa: CATSDSWREGNEQFF
clone_size: -; v_call: TRBV9; d_call: -; j_call: TRBJ2-5; cdr3_nt: TGTGCCAGCAGCGCTGGGGGGGAGACCCAGTACTTC; cdr3_aa: CASSAGGETQYF
clone_size: many; v_call: TRBV24-1; d_call: TRBD2; j_call: TRBJ2-1; cdr3_nt: TGTGCCACCAGTGATGCCGGACTAGCGGGAGTCCGCAATGAGCAGTTCTTC; cdr3_aa: CATSDAGLAGVRNEQFF
clone_size: many; v_call: TRBV7-3; d_call: TRBD2; j_call: TRBJ2-1; cdr3_nt: TGTGCCAGCAGCTCGACTAGCGGGAGCCATGAGCAGTTCTTC; cdr3_aa: CASSSTSGSHEQFF
clone_size: many; v_call: TRBV7-9; d_call: -; j_call: TRBJ1-1; cdr3_nt: TGTGCCAGCAGCTTAACCTCACAGGGGAACACTGAAGCTTTCTTT; cdr3_aa: CASSLTSQGNTEAFF
clone_size: -; v_call: TRBV2; d_call: -; j_call: TRBJ1-4; cdr3_nt: TGTGCCAGCAGAGAGGGGCGCCCATCTGAAAAACTGTTTTTT; cdr3_aa: CASREGRPSEKLFF
clone_size: few; v_call: TRBV5-4; d_call: -; j_call: TRBJ2-5; cdr3_nt: TGTGCCAGCAGCTTAGTAGCGGACTTAGAAGAGACCCAGTACTTC; cdr3_aa: CASSLVADLEETQYF
clone_size: few; v_call: TRBV5-6; d_call: TRBD1; j_call: TRBJ1-6; cdr3_nt: TGTGCCAGCAGCTCAGGGGGAGGGGTCTCACCCCTCCACTTT; cdr3_aa: CASSSGGGVSPLHF
clone_size: -; v_call: TRBV5-1; d_call: -; j_call: TRBJ1-6; cdr3_nt: TGCGCCAGCAGCCCAGATCGGGTCCCCTATAATTCACCCCTCCACTTT; cdr3_aa: CASSPDRVPYNSPLHF
clone_size: few; v_call: TRBV5-6; d_call: -; j_call: TRBJ2-1; cdr3_nt: TGTGCCAGCGCCCTTCGAGGTTCCTACAATGAGCAGTTCTTC; cdr3_aa: CASALRGSYNEQFF
clone_size: -; v_call: TRBV2; d_call: -; j_call: TRBJ2-7; cdr3_nt: TGTGCCAGCAGCCCGGAGACAGGTACCTACGAGCAGTACTTC; cdr3_aa: CASSPETGTYEQYF
clone_size: many; v_call: TRBV7-2; d_call: -; j_call: TRBJ2-7; cdr3_nt: TGTGCCAGCAGCTTAGGAAGGGCGGGAGAGGGGGGAACCTACGAGCAGTACTTC; cdr3_aa: CASSLGRAGEGGTYEQYF
clone_size: -; v_call: TRBV27; d_call: TRBD1; j_call: TRBJ1-4; cdr3_nt: TGTGCCAGCAGTCGAAGGACAGGCCTTAATGAAAAACTGTTTTTT; cdr3_aa: CASSRRTGLNEKLFF
clone_size: medium-sized; v_call: TRBV7-2; d_call: -; j_call: TRBJ1-5; cdr3_nt: TGTGCCAGCAGCTTAGCGGGGGTCAATCAGCCCCAGCATTTT; cdr3_aa: CASSLAGVNQPQHF
clone_size: many; v_call: TRBV7-8; d_call: -; j_call: TRBJ1-1; cdr3_nt: TGTGCCAGCAGCTCACCTCACCTTACAGGGAACACTGAAGCTTTCTTT; cdr3_aa: CASSSPHLTGNTEAFF
clone_size: many; v_call: TRBV11-3; d_call: -; j_call: TRBJ2-5; cdr3_nt: TGTGCCAGCAGCCTCCCGGGTCCCATGAAGACCCAGTACTTC; cdr3_aa: CASSLPGPMKTQYF
clone_size: -; v_call: TRBV30; d_call: -; j_call: TRBJ2-3; cdr3_nt: TGTGCCTGGAGTGAGGCAGGGAGGACAGATACGCAGTATTTT; cdr3_aa: CAWSEAGRTDTQYF
clone_size: few; v_call: TRBV7-9; d_call: TRBD1; j_call: TRBJ1-4; cdr3_nt: TGTGCCAGCAGCTTCCGGGACAGTTCATTCAATGAAAAACTGTTTTTT; cdr3_aa: CASSFRDSSFNEKLFF
clone_size: many; v_call: TRBV7-3; d_call: TRBD2; j_call: TRBJ2-1; cdr3_nt: TGTGCCAGCAGCTTAGCAGCGGGGGGCCCCAATGAGCAGTTCTTC; cdr3_aa: CASSLAAGGPNEQFF
clone_size: few; v_call: TRBV19; d_call: -; j_call: TRBJ1-1; cdr3_nt: TGTGCCAGTAGTAGAACAGGATATACCATGAACACTGAAGCTTTCTTT; cdr3_aa: CASSRTGYTMNTEAFF
clone_size: few; v_call: TRBV28; d_call: -; j_call: TRBJ1-5; cdr3_nt: TGTGCCAGCAAACCGGGACCGCCTAAACCCCAGCATTTT; cdr3_aa: CASKPGPPKPQHF
clone_size: many; v_call: TRBV2; d_call: TRBD2; j_call: TRBJ2-1; cdr3_nt: TGTGCCTGGGGTAGCGGGGCCGGGAATGAGCAGTTCTTC; cdr3_aa: CAWGSGAGNEQFF
clone_size: -; v_call: TRBV3-1; d_call: -; j_call: TRBJ2-3; cdr3_nt: TGTGCCAGCAGCCAAGATGATGAGGCAGATACGCAGTATTTT; cdr3_aa: CASSQDDEADTQYF
clone_size: -; v_call: TRBV27; d_call: -; j_call: TRBJ2-7; cdr3_nt: TGTGCCAGCAGTTGGTACATGACCTCCTACGAGCAGTACTTC; cdr3_aa: CASSWYMTSYEQYF
clone_size: few; v_call: TRBV4-1; d_call: -; j_call: TRBJ2-1; cdr3_nt: TGCGCCAGCAGCCAAGAAGACGGCGTGGTCGATGAGCAGTTCTTC; cdr3_aa: CASSQEDGVVDEQFF
clone_size: many; v_call: TRBV7-8; d_call: TRBD2; j_call: TRBJ2-1; cdr3_nt: TGTGCCAGCAGCTTCGACGCGGGAGAAACCGATGAGCAGTTCTTC; cdr3_aa: CASSFDAGETDEQFF
clone_size: few; v_call: TRBV9; d_call: -; j_call: TRBJ2-1; cdr3_nt: TGTGCCAGCAGCGCCAACCCGGACAGCTCCTACAATGAGCAGTTCTTC; cdr3_aa: CASSANPDSSYNEQFF
clone_size: many; v_call: TRBV12-3/TRBV12-4; d_call: -; j_call: TRBJ1-2; cdr3_nt: TGTGCCAGCAGTTTATTGGGGGATGTCAGCGGCTACACCTTC; cdr3_aa: CASSLLGDVSGYTF
clone_size: few; v_call: TRBV10-3; d_call: TRBD2; j_call: TRBJ2-3; cdr3_nt: TGTGCCATCAGCAGACTAGCGGGAGGGCCTGTTGGCACAGATACGCAGTATTTT; cdr3_aa: CAISRLAGGPVGTDTQYF
clone_size: -; v_call: TRBV2; d_call: -; j_call: TRBJ1-5; cdr3_nt: TGTGCCAGCAGTGGCTACAAAGACAATCAGCCCCAGCATTTT; cdr3_aa: CASSGYKDNQPQHF
clone_size: -; v_call: TRBV29-1; d_call: TRBD1; j_call: TRBJ2-1; cdr3_nt: TGCAGCGTCCCCGGGACAGGGGGCGGAGGGGACAATGAGCAGTTCTTC; cdr3_aa: CSVPGTGGGGDNEQFF
clone_size: few; v_call: TRBV20-1; d_call: -; j_call: TRBJ1-5; cdr3_nt: TGCAGTGCTAGAGTTCCGGCCCCTAGCAATCAGCCCCAGCATTTT; cdr3_aa: CSARVPAPSNQPQHF
clone_size: many; v_call: TRBV2; d_call: TRBD2; j_call: TRBJ2-3; cdr3_nt: TGTGCCAGCAGTGAAAGAAGCGGGGGGAGGACAGATACGCAGTATTTT; cdr3_aa: CASSERSGGRTDTQYF
clone_size: many; v_call: TRBV28; d_call: TRBD1; j_call: TRBJ1-1; cdr3_nt: TGTGCCAGCAGTCCCGGGACAGGGAGTGAAGCTTTCTTT; cdr3_aa: CASSPGTGSEAFF
clone_size: few; v_call: TRBV20-1; d_call: -; j_call: TRBJ2-1; cdr3_nt: TGCAGTGCTAGAGGTGTGGAGGACCCCTACAATGAGCAGTTCTTC; cdr3_aa: CSARGVEDPYNEQFF
clone_size: -; v_call: TRBV29-1; d_call: -; j_call: TRBJ1-3; cdr3_nt: TGCAGCGTTGAAGCATCCGGGGGGCCCGACTCTCCTGGAAACACCATATATTTT; cdr3_aa: CSVEASGGPDSPGNTIYF
clone_size: many; v_call: TRBV27; d_call: -; j_call: TRBJ2-7; cdr3_nt: TGTGCCAGTGGGGACGGGGGCTCCTACGAGCAGTACTTC; cdr3_aa: CASGDGGSYEQYF
clone_size: -; v_call: TRBV12-3/TRBV12-4; d_call: TRBD1; j_call: TRBJ1-5; cdr3_nt: TGTGCCAGCAGCACATACCGGACAGGGCGGCAGCCCCAGCATTTT; cdr3_aa: CASSTYRTGRQPQHF
clone_size: -; v_call: TRBV7-2; d_call: -; j_call: TRBJ2-3; cdr3_nt: TGTGCCAGCAGCCAGGGCCAAACAGATACGCAGTATTTT; cdr3_aa: CASSQGQTDTQYF
clone_size: few; v_call: TRBV5-5; d_call: -; j_call: TRBJ1-1; cdr3_nt: TGTGCCAGCAGCTTGGACTGGGGGCGAACTGAAGCTTTCTTT; cdr3_aa: CASSLDWGRTEAFF
clone_size: many; v_call: TRBV6-1; d_call: -; j_call: TRBJ1-1; cdr3_nt: TGTGCCAGCAGTGCGTCTGTGAGGAACACTGAAGCTTTCTTT; cdr3_aa: CASSASVRNTEAFF
clone_size: -; v_call: TRBV3-1; d_call: TRBD2; j_call: TRBJ2-4; cdr3_nt: TGTGCCAGCAGCCAAGAATTAGCGGGAGGGCAATACATTCAGTACTTC; cdr3_aa: CASSQELAGGQYIQYF
clone_size: -; v_call: TRBV6-1; d_call: -; j_call: TRBJ2-1; cdr3_nt: TGTGCCAGCAGTGAGACCGTAACCTACAATGAGCAGTTCTTC; cdr3_aa: CASSETVTYNEQFF
clone_size: -; v_call: TRBV27; d_call: -; j_call: TRBJ2-3; cdr3_nt: TGTGCCAGCAGAACTAGCACAGATACGCAGTATTTT; cdr3_aa: CASRTSTDTQYF